What follows are 19 T cell receptor beta chains derived from one specimen sequenced in a study of shared clonotypes between healthy human individuals. CD8 cells classed as naive were CD45RO-negative and positively selected for CCR7, excluding terminally differentiated effector memory CD45RA+ cells. TCRdb's copy holds only in-frame clones and misses some; the assay was immunoSEQ multiplex PCR. The sample consists of approximately 2,200,000 clones, about 93% of them appearing once. The sample consisted of naive CD8+ T cells from PBMCs. These receptor sequences come from a man between 18 and 29 years old in good health. Some clones in this sample may be carry-over from other donors' samples.

The J gene is TRBJ2-7, the V gene TRBV5-4; D not certain. Germline V gene data show CDR1 as SGHNT and CDR2 as YYREEE (reference sequence). Trimming stripped 4 bases from V and 5 bases from J, with 13 bases between. This CDR3 contains 13 residues. In DNA, the CDR3 is TGTGCCAGCAGCCAACCCCCGACTGACGAGCAGTACTTC. Its translation is CASSQPPTDEQYF.

The V and J genes are TRBV9 and TRBJ2-7, with 7 bases aligning to TRBD2. After removal of 0 bases from V and 2 bases from J, the junction contained 5 bases not matched to a gene. The CDR3 is made up of 15 amino acids. Germline CDR1 and CDR2: SGDLS and YYNGEE. CDR3 amino acids: CASSVEAGLAYEQYF. The DNA for the CDR3 is TGTGCCAGCAGCGTAGAGGCCGGACTAGCCTACGAGCAGTACTTC.

The J gene is TRBJ1-4, the V gene TRBV27; D unclear. Trimming left V 5 bases short and J 4 bases short, with 11 bases between. The CDR3 is 14 residues long. From germline, CDR1 is MNHEY and CDR2 SMNVEV (reference sequence). The CDR3 DNA reads TGTGCCAGCAGTGGTGTAGGGTTTAATGAAAAACTGTTTTTT. Protein: CASSGVGFNEKLFF.

The chain has TRBV7-3 and TRBJ2-3; no reliable D call. Per the germline V gene, CDR1 is SGHTA and CDR2 is FQGTGA. This CDR3 region has 14 residues. The V gene lost 4 bases and the J gene lost 7 bases, with 15 bases spanning the gap. The CDR3 loop reads CASSSADRLHTQYF. The CDR3 DNA reads TGTGCCAGCAGCTCCGCGGATCGGTTGCATACGCAGTATTTT. The variable domain in full, completed from reference TRBV7-3 and TRBJ2-3, reads GAGVSQTPSNKVTEKGKYVELRCDPISGHTALYWYRQSLGQGPEFLIYFQGTGAADDSGLPNDRFFAVRPEGSVSTLKIQRTERGDSAVYLCASSSADRLHTQYFGPGTRLTVL.

The gene calls are TRBV28 and TRBJ2-1, with a tentative D call TRBD1 (5 bases). Trimming pared 10 bases from V and 2 bases from J, leaving 9 bases between. Germline V gene sequence: CDR1 MDHEN, CDR2 SYDVKM. This CDR3 has 12 amino acids. CDR3 loop: CATLGPYNEQFF. CDR3 DNA sequence: TGTGCCACCCTGGGGCCCTACAATGAGCAGTTCTTC.

V gene TRBV28 combines with J gene TRBJ2-5; TRBD1 is a possible D gene (6 bases). This CDR3 contains 16 residues. With 3 bases removed from V and 6 bases from J, the gap between germline ends came to 20 bases. Germline CDR1 and CDR2: MDHEN and SYDVKM. The CDR3 loop reads CASSFHPIRGLKTQYF. For the CDR3, the DNA is TGTGCCAGCAGTTTTCACCCCATCAGGGGCTTGAAGACCCAGTACTTC.

The V gene is TRBV7-2, the J gene TRBJ1-1; D might be TRBD1 (5 bases). V was trimmed by 5 bases and J by 9 bases, leaving 25 bases between them. The CDR3 has 16 residues. Germline CDR1 is SGHTA and CDR2 is FQGNSA. CDR3 DNA: TGTGCCAGCAGCGACCGGGACCCTTCTTTCGGGGCCCAAGCTTTCTTT. Translated: CASSDRDPSFGAQAFF.

This sequence joins TRBV28 and TRBJ2-1; 9 bases map to TRBD2. Per germline, CDR1 MDHEN and CDR2 SYDVKM. There are 15 residues in the CDR3. V shed 1 base and J 15 bases; nucleotides not matched to a gene: 13. CDR3 loop: CASSLFSAGGPVRFF. For the CDR3, the DNA is TGTGCCAGCAGTTTATTTTCGGCGGGAGGGCCTGTTCGGTTCTTC.

The V and J genes are TRBV6-5 and TRBJ2-1; TRBD2 matches at 9 bases. This CDR3 contains 15 residues. Germline loops: CDR1 MNHEY, CDR2 SVGAGI. The V gene end was trimmed by 1 base and the J gene end by 8 bases; junction bases not matched to a gene: 6. The CDR3 is CASSYWSSGNDEQFF. In DNA form, the CDR3 reads TGTGCCAGCAGTTACTGGTCTAGCGGGAACGATGAGCAGTTCTTC.

The V and J genes are TRBV27 and TRBJ1-5, with 9 nucleotides matching TRBD1. Trimming removed 4 bases from V and 2 bases from J; junction bases left unmatched: 9. The CDR3 length is 17 residues. Germline V gene data show CDR1 as MNHEY and CDR2 as SMNVEV (reference sequence). The CDR3 nucleotides are TGTGCCAGCAGTTCTTCTCGGGACAGGGCTGGCAATCAGCCCCAGCATTTT. It translates to CASSSSRDRAGNQPQHF.

The J gene is TRBJ1-1, the V gene TRBV6-1; D may be TRBD1 (5 bases). Germline V lookup: CDR1 MNHNS, CDR2 SASEGT. V dropped 8 bases and J dropped 5 bases, with 18 bases sitting between them. The CDR3 contains 14 residues. CDR3 sequence reads: CASDRDLGRTEAFF. CDR3 DNA sequence: TGTGCCAGCGACAGAGACCTAGGGAGGACTGAAGCTTTCTTT.

This clone was seen only a few times. The DNA for the CDR3 is TGTGCCAGTGGTACAGAAGCATATAGCAATCAGCCCCAGCATTTT. It translates to CASGTEAYSNQPQHF. The rearrangement links TRBV19 to TRBJ1-5; D not resolved. The CDR3 length is 15 residues. Germline loops: CDR1 LNHDA, CDR2 SQIVND (reference sequence). With 8 bases removed from V and 0 bases from J, the gap between germline ends came to 14 bases.

Remarks on this clone: The same CDR3 can be traced to other DNA sequences in this sample. CDR3: CASSFPGNYGYTF. CDR3 sequence (DNA): TGTGCCAGCAGTTTCCCAGGGAACTATGGCTACACCTTC. The V call is TRBV28, the J call TRBJ1-2, with D possibly matching TRBD1 (5 bases). The CDR3 has 13 residues. Trimming stripped 3 bases from V and 2 bases from J, with 7 bases between. Germline loops: CDR1 MDHEN, CDR2 SYDVKM.

The J gene is TRBJ1-2, the V gene TRBV11-2, with D hard to call. Germline V CDR1 and CDR2: SGHAT, FQNNGV. Between the trimmed V and J ends, which lost 5 bases and 0 bases, there was a span of 16 bases. CDR3 size: 16 residues. The CDR3 loop is CASSPLPRHANYGYTF. CDR3 bases: TGTGCCAGCAGCCCGCTCCCCAGACACGCTAACTATGGCTACACCTTC.

The chain employs TRBV6-5 and TRBJ2-7; D is ambiguous. V was cut by 0 bases and J by 5 bases, with 14 bases left in between. CDR3 length equals 15 residues. CDR1 MNHEY and CDR2 SVGAGI come from the germline V gene. This CDR3 is CASSYSYRVGDEQYF. DNA for the CDR3: TGTGCCAGCAGTTACTCTTATCGGGTCGGAGACGAGCAGTACTTC.

The rearrangement joins TRBV29-1 to TRBJ2-7; perhaps TRBD2 as D (6 bases). Germline V gene data show CDR1 as SQVTM and CDR2 as ANQGSEA. The CDR3 covers 11 residues. The germline V and J ends were trimmed by 6 bases and 7 bases, with 13 bases remaining between them. The CDR3 region has the DNA TGCAGCGTCCGTCGGAGCGGGGAGCAGTACTTC. Amino acid sequence: CSVRRSGEQYF.

The chain recombines TRBV11-1 with TRBJ2-5; D not certain. The length of the CDR3 is 15 residues. Trimming removed 5 bases at V and 2 bases at J, with 15 bases between. Germline V gene data show CDR1 as SGHAT and CDR2 as FQDESV (reference sequence). CDR3 sequence: CASSPTTSPQETQYF. As DNA, the CDR3 is TGTGCCAGCAGCCCGACGACCTCTCCTCAAGAGACCCAGTACTTC.

The rearrangement links TRBV5-8 to TRBJ2-7; D perhaps matches TRBD2 (5 bases). The CDR3 has 16 amino acids. Germline assignment: CDR1 SGHTS and CDR2 YDEGEE. Trimming took 5 bases from V and 0 from J, leaving 18 bases between them. CDR3 region: CASSIRSSGSSYEQYF. The CDR3 DNA follows: TGTGCCAGCAGTATCAGAAGCAGTGGGAGCTCCTACGAGCAGTACTTC.

V gene TRBV5-8 combines with J gene TRBJ1-2; 8 bases line up with TRBD1. CDR1 and CDR2 from the germline V gene are SGHTS and YDEGEE. The CDR3 is made up of 16 amino acids. V gave up 1 base and J gave up 5 bases; unmatched junction bases: 10. DNA of the CDR3: TGTGCCAGCAGCTTGTCGCGCACCAGGGGGCTTTATGGCTACACCTTC. Translated, it gives CASSLSRTRGLYGYTF.